These 11 T cell receptor beta chains share one sample of origin, sequenced in a study of CD8+ T cells in alopecia areata. Extraction of RNA preceded its reverse transcription into cDNA, which served as the sequencing template. Some clones are missing from TCRdb's copy, which holds only in-frame ones; the method was immunoSEQ multiplex PCR. The repertoire consists of 150,000 to 200,000 clones, with about three fifths occurring once and the leading ten covering under 1.2%. Treatment denoted: oral pan-JAK inhibitor, 5-10 mg twice daily. This sample comprised CD4+ T cells sorted from blood, obtained at week 24, from a patient treated with tofacitinib. Every receptor here comes from a human donor with alopecia areata.

This clone was detected a few times. The chain carries TRBV19 and TRBJ1-6; D not resolved. The V gene lost 3 bases and the J gene lost 7 bases, with 13 bases spanning the gap. This CDR3 contains 15 residues. Germline CDR1 LNHDA, CDR2 SQIVND (reference sequence). The CDR3 DNA follows: TGTGCCAGTAGTATTACGGTTACATCCAATTCACCCCTCCACTTT. It codes for CASSITVTSNSPLHF.

This clone was seen only a few times. The J gene is TRBJ2-5, the V gene TRBV29-1, with 7 positions matching TRBD2. J lost 0 bases, V lost 7 bases, and 5 bases had no gene match. CDR1 is SQVTM and CDR2 is ANQGSEA in the germline V gene. The CDR3 loop spans 13 amino acids. This CDR3 reads CSARTSYQETQYF. In DNA, the CDR3 is TGCAGCGCACGGACTAGTTACCAAGAGACCCAGTACTTC.

A single count supports this clone. The chain uses TRBV5-1 and TRBJ2-2; TRBD1 agrees at 10 bases. The length of the CDR3 is 15 residues. Trimming at V came to 5 bases and at J to 1 base, leaving 2 bases not matched to a gene. CDR1 and CDR2 from the germline V gene are SGHRS and YFSETQ. In DNA form, the CDR3 reads TGCGCCAGCAGGCGGGACAGGGGGAACACCGGGGAGCTGTTTTTT. It is translated as CASRRDRGNTGELFF.

This clone was found a few times. The chain carries TRBV5-1 and TRBJ2-3, with TRBD2 as a possible D gene (7 bases). V lost 4 bases to trimming and J lost 0 bases, with 18 bases between them. CDR3 length equals 17 residues. Germline V CDR1 and CDR2: SGHRS, YFSETQ. This CDR3 reads CASSSGVAGASTDTQYF. CDR3 DNA sequence: TGCGCCAGCAGCAGTGGGGTCGCGGGGGCCAGCACAGATACGCAGTATTTT.

The chain combines TRBV30 with TRBJ1-4, with D unresolved. CDR3 length: 13 amino acids. Trimming stripped 0 bases from V and 5 bases from J, with 7 bases between. Germline CDR1 GTSNPN, CDR2 SVGIG (reference sequence). The CDR3 nucleotides read TGTGCCTGGAGTGTACGGGCGAATGAAAAACTGTTTTTT. Translating gives CAWSVRANEKLFF.

The CDR3 sequence: CASRYGTENSPLHF. The DNA for the CDR3 is TGTGCCAGCAGATACGGGACAGAGAATTCACCCCTCCACTTT. This chain links TRBV6-5 with TRBJ1-6; TRBD1 matches at 7 bases. The length of the CDR3 is 14 residues. The V and J ends lost 6 bases and 7 bases, in that order; junction bases with no gene match: 6. Germline loops: CDR1 MNHEY, CDR2 SVGAGI.

This chain's CDR3 is CASTHTVRNTGELFF. The CDR3 DNA sequence: TGTGCCAGCACCCATACCGTACGGAACACCGGGGAGCTGTTTTTT. The chain couples TRBV7-9 to TRBJ2-2; unclear D gene. With 7 bases removed from V and 1 base from J, the gap between germline ends came to 13 bases. This CDR3 has 15 residues. Germline values: CDR1 SEHNR, CDR2 FQNEAQ (reference sequence).

This clone was detected only once. The chain recombines TRBV30 with TRBJ1-2; D not certain. CDR1 and CDR2 from the germline V gene are GTSNPN and SVGIG (reference sequence). The CDR3 has 11 residues. The V end lost 4 bases, the J end lost 3 bases, and 6 bases lay between the germline ends. In DNA form, the CDR3 reads TGTGCCTGGATTCGGGACTATGGCTACACCTTC. Its translation: CAWIRDYGYTF. Based on the CDR3 plus reference TRBV30 and TRBJ1-2, the full variable domain is SQTIHQWPATLVQPVGSPLSLECTVEGTSNPNLYWYRQAAGRGLQLLFYSVGIGQISSEVPQNLSASRPQDRQFILSSKKLLLSDSGFYLCAWIRDYGYTFGSGTRLTVV.

The chain uses TRBV30 and TRBJ1-5; 9 bases align to TRBD1. The CDR3 contains 14 residues. The germline V gene encodes CDR1 GTSNPN and CDR2 SVGIG (reference sequence). V trimming: 7 bases; J trimming: 6 bases; junction bases outside the gene matches: 10. The CDR3 reads CASDSTGGGQPQHF. The DNA for the CDR3 is TGTGCCTCGGATTCAACAGGGGGCGGTCAGCCCCAGCATTTT.

The chain couples TRBV2 to TRBJ1-4; D call uncertain. Germline V CDR1 and CDR2: SNHLY, FYNNEI. Between the trimmed V and J ends, which lost 5 bases and 8 bases, there was a span of 9 bases. CDR3 length: 12 residues. CDR3 protein: CASSRRNEKLFF. The CDR3 nucleotides read TGTGCCAGCAGTCGGAGGAACGAAAAACTGTTTTTT.

The CDR3 DNA follows: TGTGCCTGGAGAAGGGGATTGATGGAGCAGTACTTC. Residues: CAWRRGLMEQYF. The chain carries TRBV30 and TRBJ2-7; maybe TRBD1 (5 bases). The CDR3 sequence is 12 residues long. Trimming removed 3 bases at V and 7 bases at J, with 13 bases between. Germline V CDR1 and CDR2: GTSNPN, SVGIG (reference sequence).